This TCR beta chain appears in the sequencing data of a study of cytomegalovirus exposure and HLA in healthy donors. Study-wide results and caveats: One variant, a missense change in DCLRE1C, was linked in a later analysis to TCR beta V- and J-gene trimming. Accurate prediction of HLA-A and HLA-B alleles (for most subjects) was reportedly achieved from TCR beta sequences.

The donors comprised healthy bone marrow donors. As regards this clone: Its antigen is undetermined.

Both 60 Vbeta primers and 13 Jbeta primers went into the PCR. How the authors handled the data: An analysis performed later counted 75 million to 80 million unique TCR beta chains (roughly 11 million of them shared). The assay was immunoSEQ multiplex PCR, and TCRdb's table has in-frame clones only and misses some. The V and J calls and clone size are taken from that table; D and trimming were inferred from the DNA. The sample comprises approximately 100,000 clones, around 68% of which are singletons, and 1.2% rests with the top ten. The V segment lost 5 bases and the J segment 3 bases; nucleotides outside the gene matches: 8. Germline CDR1 reads MGHRA; CDR2 reads YSYEKL. The CDR3 covers 16 residues.

The rearrangement uses TRBV4-1 and TRBJ1-4, with 8 bases fitting TRBD1. The sample consisted of PBMCs. This TCR was sampled from a female donor in good health and CMV-seronegative. CDR3 sequence reads: CASSRQGTPANEKLFF. Here the CDR3 DNA reads TGCGCCAGCAGCAGACAGGGGACCCCAGCTAATGAAAAACTGTTTTTT.